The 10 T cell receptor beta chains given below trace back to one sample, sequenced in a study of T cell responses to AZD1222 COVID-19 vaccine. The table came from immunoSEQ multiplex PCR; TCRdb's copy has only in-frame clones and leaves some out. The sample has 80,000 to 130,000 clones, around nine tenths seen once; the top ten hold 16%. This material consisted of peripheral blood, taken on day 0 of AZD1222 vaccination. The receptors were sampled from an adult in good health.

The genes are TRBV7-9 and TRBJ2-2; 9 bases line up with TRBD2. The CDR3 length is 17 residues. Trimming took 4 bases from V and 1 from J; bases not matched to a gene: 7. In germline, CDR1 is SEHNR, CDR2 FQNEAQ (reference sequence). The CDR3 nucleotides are TGTGCCAGCAGCTCCTCCGGGACTAGCAGGAACACCGGGGAGCTGTTTTTT. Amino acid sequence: CASSSSGTSRNTGELFF.

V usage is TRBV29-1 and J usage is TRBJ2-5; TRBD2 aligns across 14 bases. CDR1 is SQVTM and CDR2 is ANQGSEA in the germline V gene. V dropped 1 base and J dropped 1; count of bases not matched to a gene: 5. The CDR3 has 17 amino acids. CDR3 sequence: CSVEAGGLAGGQETQYF. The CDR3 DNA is TGCAGCGTTGAAGCTGGAGGACTAGCGGGGGGCCAAGAGACCCAGTACTTC.

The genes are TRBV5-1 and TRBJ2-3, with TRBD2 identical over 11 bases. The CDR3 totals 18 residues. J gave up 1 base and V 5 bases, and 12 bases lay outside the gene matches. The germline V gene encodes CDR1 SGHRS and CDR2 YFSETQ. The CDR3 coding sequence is TGCGCCAGCAGTGTCCAGCTGACTAGCGGGGACGGCACAGATACGCAGTATTTT. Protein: CASSVQLTSGDGTDTQYF.

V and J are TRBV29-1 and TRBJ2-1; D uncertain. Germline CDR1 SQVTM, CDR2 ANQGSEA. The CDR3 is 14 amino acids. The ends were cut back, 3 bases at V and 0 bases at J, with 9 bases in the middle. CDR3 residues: CSVDSPRSYNEQFF. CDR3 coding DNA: TGCAGCGTTGACTCGCCACGCTCCTACAATGAGCAGTTCTTC.

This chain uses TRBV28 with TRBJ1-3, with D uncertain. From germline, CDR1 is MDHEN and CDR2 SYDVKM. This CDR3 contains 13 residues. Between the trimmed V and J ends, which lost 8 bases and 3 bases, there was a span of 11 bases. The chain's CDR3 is CASRPVDGNTIYF. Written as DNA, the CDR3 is TGTGCCAGCCGGCCCGTTGATGGAAACACCATATATTTT. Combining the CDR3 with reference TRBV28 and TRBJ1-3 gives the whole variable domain DVKVTQSSRYLVKRTGEKVFLECVQDMDHENMFWYRQDPGLGLRLIYFSYDVKMKEKGDIPEGYSVSREKKERFSLILESASTNQTSMYLCASRPVDGNTIYFGEGSWLTVV.

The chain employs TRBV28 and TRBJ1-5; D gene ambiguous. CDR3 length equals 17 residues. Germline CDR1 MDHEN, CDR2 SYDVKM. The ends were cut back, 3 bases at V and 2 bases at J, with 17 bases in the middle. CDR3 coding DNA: TGTGCCAGCAGTTTGCCCCCCACATGGGGTGGCAATCAGCCCCAGCATTTT. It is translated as CASSLPPTWGGNQPQHF.

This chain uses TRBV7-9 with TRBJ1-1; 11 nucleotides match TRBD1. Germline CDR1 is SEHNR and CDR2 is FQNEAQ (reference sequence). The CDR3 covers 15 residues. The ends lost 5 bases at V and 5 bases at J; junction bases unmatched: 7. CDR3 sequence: CASSPPWDRGTEAFF. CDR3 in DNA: TGTGCCAGCAGCCCTCCCTGGGACAGGGGGACTGAAGCTTTCTTT.

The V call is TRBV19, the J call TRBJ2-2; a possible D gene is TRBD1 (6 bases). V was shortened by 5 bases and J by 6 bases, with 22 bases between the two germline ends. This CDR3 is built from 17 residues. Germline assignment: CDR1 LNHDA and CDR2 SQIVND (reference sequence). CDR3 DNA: TGTGCCAGTAGTTCAAGACAGGTTATTCCGTATTCCGGGGAGCTGTTTTTT. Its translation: CASSSRQVIPYSGELFF.

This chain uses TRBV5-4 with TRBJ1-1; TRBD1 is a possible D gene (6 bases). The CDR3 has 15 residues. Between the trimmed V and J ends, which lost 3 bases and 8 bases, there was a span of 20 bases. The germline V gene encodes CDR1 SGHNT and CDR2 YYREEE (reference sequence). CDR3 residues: CASSSKGHEGGEAFF. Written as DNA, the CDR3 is TGTGCCAGCAGCTCGAAGGGACATGAAGGAGGGGAAGCTTTCTTT.

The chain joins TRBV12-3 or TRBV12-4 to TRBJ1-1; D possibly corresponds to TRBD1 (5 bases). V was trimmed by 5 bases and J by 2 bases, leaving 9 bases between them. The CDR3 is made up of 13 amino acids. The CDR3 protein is CASSLDSNTEAFF. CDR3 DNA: TGTGCCAGCAGTCTTGACAGTAACACTGAAGCTTTCTTT.